This T cell receptor beta chain was observed in a study of molecular identifiers for immune sequencing clone quantification. This clonotype was recorded a few times. The authors built bulk TCR libraries by previously described methods with listed TCR primers. TCRdb fed the PCR reads into MiXCR, producing one record per CDR3 protein. In the table there are about 330,000 distinct CDR3 sequences, roughly a quarter of which are singletons. Sequencing libraries of naive CD8 cells derived from approximately 20,000 to 980,000 sorted cells with 10%, 30% or 50% RNA. Sorting selected naive CD8 T cells with a CD8+CD4-CCR7+CD45RA+ phenotype. The TCR sequence derives from a human donor in good health. Some libraries in this study had Jurkat cell RNA spiked in. The sequencing sample was made of naive CD8+ T cells from blood, with Jurkat cell RNA spiked in. Subset defined: FACS-sorted CD8+CD4-CCR7+CD45RA+ naive T cells.

The CDR3 loop is CSARALGRYTGELFF. DNA for the CDR3: TGCAGTGCTAGAGCCTTGGGTCGGTACACCGGGGAGCTGTTTTTT. The gene calls are TRBV20-1 and TRBJ2-2; D is unresolved. This CDR3 is built from 15 residues. Germline CDR1 is DFQATT and CDR2 is SNEGSKA (reference sequence). Trimming removed 1 base at V and 3 bases at J, with 12 bases between.